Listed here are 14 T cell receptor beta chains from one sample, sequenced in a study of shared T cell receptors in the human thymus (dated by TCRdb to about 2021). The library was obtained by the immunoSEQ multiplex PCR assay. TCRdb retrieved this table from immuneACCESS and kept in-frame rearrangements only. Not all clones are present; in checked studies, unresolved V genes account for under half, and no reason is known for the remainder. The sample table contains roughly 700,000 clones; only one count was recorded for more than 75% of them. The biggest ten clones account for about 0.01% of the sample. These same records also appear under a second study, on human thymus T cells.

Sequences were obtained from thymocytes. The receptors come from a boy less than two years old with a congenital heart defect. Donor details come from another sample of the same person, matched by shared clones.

The CDR3 region is CASSSRGPYEQYF. CDR3 nucleotides: TGTGCCAGCTCAAGCAGGGGGCCCTACGAGCAGTACTTC. The chain joins TRBV18 to TRBJ2-7; 8 bases are shared with TRBD1. Germline V lookup: CDR1 KGHSH, CDR2 LQKENI. The CDR3 has 13 residues. Trimming removed 5 bases from V and 2 bases from J; junction bases left unmatched: 2.

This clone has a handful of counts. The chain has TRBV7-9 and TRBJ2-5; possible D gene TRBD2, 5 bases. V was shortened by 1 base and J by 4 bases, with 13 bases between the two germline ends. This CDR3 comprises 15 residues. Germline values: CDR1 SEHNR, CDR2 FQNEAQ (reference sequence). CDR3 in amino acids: CASSLDPGGRETQYF. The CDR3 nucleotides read TGTGCCAGCAGCTTAGATCCCGGAGGCCGAGAGACCCAGTACTTC.

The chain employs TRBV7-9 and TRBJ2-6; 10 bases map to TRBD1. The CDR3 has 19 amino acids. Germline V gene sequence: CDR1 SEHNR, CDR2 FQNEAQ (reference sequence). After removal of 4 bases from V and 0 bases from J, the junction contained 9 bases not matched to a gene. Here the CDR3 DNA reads TGTGCCAGCAGCTCCGGGACAGGGGACAAGAGCTCTGGGGCCAACGTCCTGACTTTC. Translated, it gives CASSSGTGDKSSGANVLTF.

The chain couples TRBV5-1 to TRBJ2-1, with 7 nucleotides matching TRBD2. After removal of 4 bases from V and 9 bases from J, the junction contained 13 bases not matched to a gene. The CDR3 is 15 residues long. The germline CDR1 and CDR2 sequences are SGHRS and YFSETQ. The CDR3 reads CASSPNGRHGGEQFF. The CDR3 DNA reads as TGCGCCAGCAGCCCGAACGGGAGGCACGGGGGTGAGCAGTTCTTC. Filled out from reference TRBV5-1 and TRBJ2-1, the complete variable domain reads KAGVTQTPRYLIKTRGQQVTLSCSPISGHRSVSWYQQTPGQGLQFLFEYFSETQRNKGNFPGRFSGRQFSNSRSEMNVSTLELGDSALYLCASSPNGRHGGEQFFGPGTRLTVL.

CDR3 protein: CSADRLYGYTF. The DNA of the CDR3 is TGCAGCGCCGACAGGTTGTATGGCTACACCTTC. The rearrangement joins TRBV29-1 to TRBJ1-2; the D gene is possibly TRBD1 (6 bases). The V and J ends lost 7 bases and 5 bases respectively, with 11 bases between them. Looked up from germline, CDR1 is SQVTM and CDR2 is ANQGSEA. The CDR3 is 11 residues long.

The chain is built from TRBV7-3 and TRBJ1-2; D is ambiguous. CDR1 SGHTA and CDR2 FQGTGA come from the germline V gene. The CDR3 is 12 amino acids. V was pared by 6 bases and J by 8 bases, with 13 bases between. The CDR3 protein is CASRLSPPGYTF. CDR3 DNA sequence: TGTGCCAGCAGGCTATCCCCTCCGGGCTACACCTTC.

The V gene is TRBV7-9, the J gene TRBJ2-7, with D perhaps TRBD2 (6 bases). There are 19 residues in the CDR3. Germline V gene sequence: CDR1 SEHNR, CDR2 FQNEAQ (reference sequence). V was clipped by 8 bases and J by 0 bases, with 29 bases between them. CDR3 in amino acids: CASRPQPPGIAESSYEQYF. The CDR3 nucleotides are TGTGCCAGCCGACCTCAGCCCCCCGGGATAGCGGAGAGCTCCTACGAGCAGTACTTC.

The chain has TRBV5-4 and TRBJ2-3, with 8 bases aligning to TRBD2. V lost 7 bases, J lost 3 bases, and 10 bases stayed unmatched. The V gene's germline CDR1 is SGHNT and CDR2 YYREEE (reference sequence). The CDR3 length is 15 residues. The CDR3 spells CASYKSGSLTDTQYF. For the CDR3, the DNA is TGTGCCAGCTATAAAAGCGGGAGTTTAACAGATACGCAGTATTTT.

The CDR3 is CASSKKGTYTDTQYF. The CDR3 nucleotides are TGTGCCAGTAGTAAAAAGGGGACATACACAGATACGCAGTATTTT. This chain connects TRBV19 to TRBJ2-3; TRBD1 is a possible D gene (6 bases). CDR1 and CDR2 (germline): LNHDA, SQIVND (reference sequence). The length of the CDR3 is 15 residues. V was shortened by 4 bases and J by 2 bases, with 13 bases between the two germline ends.

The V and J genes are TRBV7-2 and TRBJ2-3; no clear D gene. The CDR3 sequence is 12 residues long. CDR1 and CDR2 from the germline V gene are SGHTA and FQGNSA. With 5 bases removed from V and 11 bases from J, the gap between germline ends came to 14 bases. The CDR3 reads CASSPHRVRQYF. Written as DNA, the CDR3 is TGTGCCAGCAGCCCGCATCGGGTGAGGCAGTATTTT.

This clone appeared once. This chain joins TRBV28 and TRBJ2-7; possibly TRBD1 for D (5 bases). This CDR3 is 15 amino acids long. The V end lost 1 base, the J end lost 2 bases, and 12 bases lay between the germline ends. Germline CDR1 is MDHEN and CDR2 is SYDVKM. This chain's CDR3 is CASSLSQGPTYEQYF. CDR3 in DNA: TGTGCCAGCAGTTTATCCCAGGGCCCTACCTACGAGCAGTACTTC.

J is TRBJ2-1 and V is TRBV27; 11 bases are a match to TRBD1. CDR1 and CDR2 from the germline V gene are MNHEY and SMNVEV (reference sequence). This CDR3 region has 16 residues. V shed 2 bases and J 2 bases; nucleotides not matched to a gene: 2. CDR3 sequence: CASSLGQGAPYNEQFF. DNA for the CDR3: TGTGCCAGCAGTTTAGGACAGGGGGCCCCCTACAATGAGCAGTTCTTC.

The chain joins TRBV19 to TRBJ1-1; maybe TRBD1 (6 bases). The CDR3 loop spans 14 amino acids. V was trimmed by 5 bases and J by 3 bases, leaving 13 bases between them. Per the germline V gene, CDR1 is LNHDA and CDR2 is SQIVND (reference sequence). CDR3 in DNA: TGTGCCAGTAGTTCACTACAGGGTTACACTGAAGCTTTCTTT. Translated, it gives CASSSLQGYTEAFF.

The CDR3 coding sequence is TGTGCCAGCAGCCCTACTAGCGGGCCCTACAATGAGCAGTTCTTC. Translating it yields CASSPTSGPYNEQFF. The chain uses TRBV13 and TRBJ2-1; TRBD2 matches 9 bases. V lost 5 bases and J lost 2; bases outside the gene matches: 4. Per germline, CDR1 PRHDT and CDR2 FYEKMQ (reference sequence). The CDR3 loop spans 15 amino acids.